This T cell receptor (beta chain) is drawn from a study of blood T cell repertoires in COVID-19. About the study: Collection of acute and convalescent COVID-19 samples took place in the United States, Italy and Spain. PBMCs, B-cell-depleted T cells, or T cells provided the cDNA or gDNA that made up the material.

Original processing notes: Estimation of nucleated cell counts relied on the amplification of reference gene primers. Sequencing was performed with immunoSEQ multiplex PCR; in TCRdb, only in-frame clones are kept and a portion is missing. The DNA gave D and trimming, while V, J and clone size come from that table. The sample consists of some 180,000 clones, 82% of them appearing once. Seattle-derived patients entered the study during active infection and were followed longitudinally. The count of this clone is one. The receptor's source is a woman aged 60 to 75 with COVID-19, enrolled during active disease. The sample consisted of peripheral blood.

Here the CDR3 reads CASSQNRNTGELFF. CDR3 coding DNA: TGTGCCAGTAGTCAGAACAGAAACACCGGGGAGCTGTTTTTT. The chain is built from TRBV19 and TRBJ2-2; no firm D call. The V end was cut by 5 bases, the J end by 2 bases, with 9 bases between. Per germline, CDR1 LNHDA and CDR2 SQIVND (reference sequence). The CDR3 sequence is 14 residues long.